This T cell receptor (beta chain) emerged from a study of Ad26.COV2.S vaccination and SARS-CoV-2 variants. Indicated treatment: some 20 received Ad26.COV2.S at low or high dose, single or two shots; 5 received placebo; per-sample allocation not given. Repertoires come from day 63 after the first vaccine or placebo injection. Adults aged 18-55 years in Boston included the donor. This CDR3 is 14 amino acids long. The germline gives CDR1 LNHNV, CDR2 YYDKDF (reference sequence). With 1 base removed from V and 1 base from J, the gap between germline ends came to 6 bases. Sequencing used immunoSEQ multiplex PCR; TCRdb keeps in-frame clones, though not all of them. Of about 400,000 clones listed, around 85% are singletons.

The chain carries TRBV15 and TRBJ2-3; D gene ambiguous. The specimen was peripheral blood, collected in a trial of Ad26.COV2.S vaccine versus placebo. The sequence was collected from a person aged 18-65 years who received the Ad26.COV2.S COVID-19 vaccine or a placebo. For the CDR3, the DNA is TGTGCCACCAGCAGAGTGGGCCGCACAGATACGCAGTATTTT. Protein sequence: CATSRVGRTDTQYF.